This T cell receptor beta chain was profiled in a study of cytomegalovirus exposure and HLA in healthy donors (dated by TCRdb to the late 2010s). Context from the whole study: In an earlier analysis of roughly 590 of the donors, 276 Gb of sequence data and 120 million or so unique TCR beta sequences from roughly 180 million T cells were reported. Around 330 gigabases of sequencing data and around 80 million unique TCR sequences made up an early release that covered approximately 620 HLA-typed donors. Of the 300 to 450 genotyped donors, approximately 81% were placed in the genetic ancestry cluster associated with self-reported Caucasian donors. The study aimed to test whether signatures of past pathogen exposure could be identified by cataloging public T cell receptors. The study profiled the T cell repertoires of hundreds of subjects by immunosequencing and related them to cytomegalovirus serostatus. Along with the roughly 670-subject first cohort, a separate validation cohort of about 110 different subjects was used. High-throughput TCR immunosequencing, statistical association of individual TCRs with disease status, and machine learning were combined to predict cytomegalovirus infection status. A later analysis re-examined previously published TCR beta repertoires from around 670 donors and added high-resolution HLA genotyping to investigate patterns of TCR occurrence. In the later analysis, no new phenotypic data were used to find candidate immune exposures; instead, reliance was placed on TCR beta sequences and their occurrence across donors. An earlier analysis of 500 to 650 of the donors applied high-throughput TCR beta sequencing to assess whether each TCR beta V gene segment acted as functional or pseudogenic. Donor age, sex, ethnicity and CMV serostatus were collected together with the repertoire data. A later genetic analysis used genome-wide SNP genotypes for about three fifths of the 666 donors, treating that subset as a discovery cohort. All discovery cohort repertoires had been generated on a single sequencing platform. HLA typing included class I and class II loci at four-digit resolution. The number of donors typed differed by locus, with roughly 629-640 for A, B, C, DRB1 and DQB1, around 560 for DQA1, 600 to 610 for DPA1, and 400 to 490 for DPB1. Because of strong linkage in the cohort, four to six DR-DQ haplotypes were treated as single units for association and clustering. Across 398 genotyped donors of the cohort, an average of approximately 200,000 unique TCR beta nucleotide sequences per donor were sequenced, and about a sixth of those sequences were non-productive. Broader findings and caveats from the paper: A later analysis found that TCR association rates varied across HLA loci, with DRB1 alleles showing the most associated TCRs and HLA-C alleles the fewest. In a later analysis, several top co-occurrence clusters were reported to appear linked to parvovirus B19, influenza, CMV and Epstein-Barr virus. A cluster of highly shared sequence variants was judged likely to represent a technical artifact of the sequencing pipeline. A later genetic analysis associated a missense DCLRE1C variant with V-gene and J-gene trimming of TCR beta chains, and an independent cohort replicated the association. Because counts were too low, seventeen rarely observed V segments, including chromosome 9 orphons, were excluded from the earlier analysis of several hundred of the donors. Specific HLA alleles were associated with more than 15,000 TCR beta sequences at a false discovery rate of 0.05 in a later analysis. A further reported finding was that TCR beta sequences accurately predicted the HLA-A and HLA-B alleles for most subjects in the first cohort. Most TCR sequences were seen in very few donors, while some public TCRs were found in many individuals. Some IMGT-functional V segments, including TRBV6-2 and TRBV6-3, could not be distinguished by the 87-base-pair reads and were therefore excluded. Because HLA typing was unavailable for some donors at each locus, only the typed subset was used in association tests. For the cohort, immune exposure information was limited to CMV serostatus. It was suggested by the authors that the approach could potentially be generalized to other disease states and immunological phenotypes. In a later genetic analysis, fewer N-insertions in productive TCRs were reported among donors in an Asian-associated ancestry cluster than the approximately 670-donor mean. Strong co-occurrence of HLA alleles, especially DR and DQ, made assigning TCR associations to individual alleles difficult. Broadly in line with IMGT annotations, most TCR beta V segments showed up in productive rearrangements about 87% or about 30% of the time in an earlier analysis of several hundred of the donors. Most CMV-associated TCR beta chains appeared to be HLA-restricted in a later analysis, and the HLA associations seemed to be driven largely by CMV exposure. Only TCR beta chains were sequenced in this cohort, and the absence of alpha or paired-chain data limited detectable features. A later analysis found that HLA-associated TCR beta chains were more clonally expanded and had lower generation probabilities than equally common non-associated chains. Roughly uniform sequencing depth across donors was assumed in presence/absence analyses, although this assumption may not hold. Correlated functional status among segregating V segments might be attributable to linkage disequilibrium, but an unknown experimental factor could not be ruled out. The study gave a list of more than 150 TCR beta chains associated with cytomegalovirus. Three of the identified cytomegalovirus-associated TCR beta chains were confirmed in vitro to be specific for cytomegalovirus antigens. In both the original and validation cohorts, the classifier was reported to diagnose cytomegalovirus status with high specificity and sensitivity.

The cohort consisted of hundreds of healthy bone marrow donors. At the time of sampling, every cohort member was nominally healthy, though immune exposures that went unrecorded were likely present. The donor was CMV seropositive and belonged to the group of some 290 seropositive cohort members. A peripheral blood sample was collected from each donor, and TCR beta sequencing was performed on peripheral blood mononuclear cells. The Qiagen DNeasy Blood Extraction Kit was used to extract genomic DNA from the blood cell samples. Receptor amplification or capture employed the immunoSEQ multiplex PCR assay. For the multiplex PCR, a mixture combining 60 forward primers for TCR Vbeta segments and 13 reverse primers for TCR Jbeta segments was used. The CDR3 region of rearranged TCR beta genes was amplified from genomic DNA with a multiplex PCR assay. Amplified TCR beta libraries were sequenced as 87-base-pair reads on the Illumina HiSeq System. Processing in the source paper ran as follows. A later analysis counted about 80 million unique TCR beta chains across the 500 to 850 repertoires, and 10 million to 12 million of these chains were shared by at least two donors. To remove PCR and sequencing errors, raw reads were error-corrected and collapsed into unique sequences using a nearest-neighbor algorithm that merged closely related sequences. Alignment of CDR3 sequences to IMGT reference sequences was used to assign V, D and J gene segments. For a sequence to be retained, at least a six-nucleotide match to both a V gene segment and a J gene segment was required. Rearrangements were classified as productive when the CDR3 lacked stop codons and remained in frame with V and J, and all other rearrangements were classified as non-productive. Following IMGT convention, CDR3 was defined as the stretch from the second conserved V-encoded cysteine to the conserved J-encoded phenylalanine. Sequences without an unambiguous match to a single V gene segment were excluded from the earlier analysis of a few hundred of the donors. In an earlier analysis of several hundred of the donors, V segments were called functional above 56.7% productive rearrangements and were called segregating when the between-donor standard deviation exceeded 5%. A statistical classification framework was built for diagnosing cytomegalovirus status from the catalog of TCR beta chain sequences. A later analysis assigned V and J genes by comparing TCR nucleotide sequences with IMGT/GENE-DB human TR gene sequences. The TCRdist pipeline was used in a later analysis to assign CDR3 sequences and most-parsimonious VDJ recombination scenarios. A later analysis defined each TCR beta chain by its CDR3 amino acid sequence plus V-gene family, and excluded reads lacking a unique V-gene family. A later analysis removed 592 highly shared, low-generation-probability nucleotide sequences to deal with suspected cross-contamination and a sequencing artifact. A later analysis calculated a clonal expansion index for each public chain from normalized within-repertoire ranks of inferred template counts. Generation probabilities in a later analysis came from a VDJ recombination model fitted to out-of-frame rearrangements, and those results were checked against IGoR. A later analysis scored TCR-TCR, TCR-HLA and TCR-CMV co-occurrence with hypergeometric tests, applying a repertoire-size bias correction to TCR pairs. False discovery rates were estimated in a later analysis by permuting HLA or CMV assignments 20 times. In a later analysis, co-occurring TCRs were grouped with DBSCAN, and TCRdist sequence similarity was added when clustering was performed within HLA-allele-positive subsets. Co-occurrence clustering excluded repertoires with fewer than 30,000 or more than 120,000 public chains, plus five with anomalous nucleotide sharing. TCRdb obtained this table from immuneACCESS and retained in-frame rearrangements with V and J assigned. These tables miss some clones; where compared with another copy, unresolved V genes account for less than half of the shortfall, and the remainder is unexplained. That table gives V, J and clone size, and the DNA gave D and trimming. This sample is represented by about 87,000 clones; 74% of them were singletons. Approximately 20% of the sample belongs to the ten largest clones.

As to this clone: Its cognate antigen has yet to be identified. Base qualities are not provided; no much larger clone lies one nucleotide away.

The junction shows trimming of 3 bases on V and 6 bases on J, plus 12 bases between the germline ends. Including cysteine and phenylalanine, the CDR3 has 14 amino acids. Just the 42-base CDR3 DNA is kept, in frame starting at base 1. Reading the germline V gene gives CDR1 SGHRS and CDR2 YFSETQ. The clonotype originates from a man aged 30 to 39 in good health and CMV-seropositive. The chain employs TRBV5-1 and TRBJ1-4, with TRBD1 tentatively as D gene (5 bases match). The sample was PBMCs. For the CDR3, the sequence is CASSSAGGYEKLFF. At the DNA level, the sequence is TGCGCCAGCAGCTCGGCGGGGGGATATGAAAAACTGTTTTTT.